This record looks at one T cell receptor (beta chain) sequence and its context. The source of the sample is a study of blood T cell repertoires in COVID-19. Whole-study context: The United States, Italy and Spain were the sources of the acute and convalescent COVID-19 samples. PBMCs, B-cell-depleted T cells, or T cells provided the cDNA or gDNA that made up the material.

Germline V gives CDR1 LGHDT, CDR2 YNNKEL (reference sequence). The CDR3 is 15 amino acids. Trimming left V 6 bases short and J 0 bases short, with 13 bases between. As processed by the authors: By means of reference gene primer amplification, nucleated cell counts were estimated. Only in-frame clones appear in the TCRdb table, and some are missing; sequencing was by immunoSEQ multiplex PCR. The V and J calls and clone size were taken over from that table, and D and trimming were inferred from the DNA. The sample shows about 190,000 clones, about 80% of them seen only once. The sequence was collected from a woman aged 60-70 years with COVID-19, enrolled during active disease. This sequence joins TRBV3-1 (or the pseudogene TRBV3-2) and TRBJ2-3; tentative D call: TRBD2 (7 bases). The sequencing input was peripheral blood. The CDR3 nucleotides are TGTGCCAGCAGTAAAAGGGGGGGGAGCACAGATACGCAGTATTTT. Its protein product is CASSKRGGSTDTQYF.